The rows below give T cell receptor beta chains drawn from one sample of a study of blood T cells in healthy people across ages. TCRdb re-derived calls from the 5' RACE reads in MiXCR, one entry per CDR3 protein. The profile shows around 1,900,000 distinct CDR3 sequences, approximately 39% of them singletons. Material: blood. Every receptor here comes from a human donor in good health. CDR3s include the opening cysteine and the closing phenylalanine or tryptophan. A D gene is named only where the DNA matches it firmly. Size tells how often a clone was seen (once, few, many) or the class of an expanded clone, and some rows leave it out.

j_call d_call clone_size v_call cdr3_nt cdr3_aa
TRBJ2-7 NA NA TRBV18 TGTGCCAGCTCACCAAAGTTGCAGAGCTCCTACGAGCAGTACTTC CASSPKLQSSYEQYF
TRBJ2-1 NA once TRBV13 TGTGCCAGTACTCTGCTAAACTACAATGAGCAGTTCTTC CASTLLNYNEQFF
TRBJ2-1 TRBD2 once TRBV6-2/TRBV6-3 TGTGCCAGCAGTTACTCGGAGACGAGCGGGGGGTCCTACAATGAGCAGTTCTTC CASSYSETSGGSYNEQFF
TRBJ1-5 NA NA TRBV28 TGTGCCAGCAGGGCAGACTATAATCAGCCCCAGCATTTT CASRADYNQPQHF
TRBJ2-1 NA NA TRBV4-1 TGCGCCAGCAGCCAACATGGTTTTGCCGTCAATGAGCAGTTCTTC CASSQHGFAVNEQFF
TRBJ2-5 TRBD1 once TRBV3-1 TGTGCCAGCAGCCAAGATACCGCGACAGGGCAAGAGACCCAGTACTTC CASSQDTATGQETQYF
TRBJ2-1 TRBD1 once TRBV29-1 TGCAGCGCCGACAGGGTTTATCGCAATGAGCAGTTCTTC CSADRVYRNEQFF
TRBJ1-2 NA NA TRBV6-5 TGTGCCAGCAGTTACTACGGTACAGGCACCTATGGCTACACCTTC CASSYYGTGTYGYTF
TRBJ2-2 NA NA TRBV5-1 TGCGCCAGCAGCATCACAGGAGATCCGAACACCGGGGAGCTGTTTTTT CASSITGDPNTGELFF
TRBJ2-6 NA many TRBV5-6 TGTGCCAGCAGCTTTGCCCGCTCTGGGGCCAACGTCCTGACTTTC CASSFARSGANVLTF
TRBJ1-1 TRBD1 NA TRBV6-2/TRBV6-3 TGTGCCAGCAGTTACCCAACGGGACAGGGGGCGAACACTGAAGCTTTCTTT CASSYPTGQGANTEAFF
TRBJ2-7 NA NA TRBV20-1 TGCAGTGCTTCCAGGGCTCTAGGCTACGAGCAGTACTTC CSASRALGYEQYF
TRBJ1-1 NA NA TRBV7-2 TGTGCCACCTCGTCTAGTGGGACTGAAGCTTTCTTT CATSSSGTEAFF
TRBJ2-1 NA many TRBV20-1 TGCAGTTCGCCGGGACTCCTATACAATGAGCAGTTCTTC CSSPGLLYNEQFF
TRBJ2-1 TRBD2 few TRBV12-3/TRBV12-4 TGTGCCAGCAGCTCGAGCGGGGGGGACTACAATGAGCAGTTCTTC CASSSSGGDYNEQFF
TRBJ2-1 NA NA TRBV24-1 TGTGCCACCAGTGATTCGAACAATGAGCAGTTCTTC CATSDSNNEQFF
TRBJ2-7 NA NA TRBV9 TGTGCCAACAGCGGTCGAACTGCCTACGAGCAGTACTTC CANSGRTAYEQYF